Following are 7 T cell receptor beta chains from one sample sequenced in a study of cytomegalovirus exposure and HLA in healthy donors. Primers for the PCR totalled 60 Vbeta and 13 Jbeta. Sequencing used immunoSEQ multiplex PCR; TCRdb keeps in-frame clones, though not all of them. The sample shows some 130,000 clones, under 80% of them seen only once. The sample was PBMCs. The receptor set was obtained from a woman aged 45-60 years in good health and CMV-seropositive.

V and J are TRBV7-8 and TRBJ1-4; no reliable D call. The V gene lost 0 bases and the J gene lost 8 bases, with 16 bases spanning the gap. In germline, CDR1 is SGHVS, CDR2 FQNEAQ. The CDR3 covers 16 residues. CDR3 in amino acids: CASSLALTRLREKLFF. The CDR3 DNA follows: TGTGCCAGCAGCTTAGCGCTAACCAGGCTAAGGGAAAAACTGTTTTTT.

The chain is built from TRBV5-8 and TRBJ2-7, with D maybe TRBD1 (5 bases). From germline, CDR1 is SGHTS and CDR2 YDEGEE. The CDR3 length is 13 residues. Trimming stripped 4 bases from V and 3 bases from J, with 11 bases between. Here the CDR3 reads CASSQPDSYEQYF. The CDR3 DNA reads TGTGCCAGCAGCCAACCCGACAGCTACGAGCAGTACTTC.

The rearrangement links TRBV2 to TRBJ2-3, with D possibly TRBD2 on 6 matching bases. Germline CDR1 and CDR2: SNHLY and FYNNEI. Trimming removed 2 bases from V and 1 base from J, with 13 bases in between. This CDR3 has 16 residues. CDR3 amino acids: CASSERTSGGTDTQYF. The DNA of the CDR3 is TGTGCCAGCAGTGAAAGGACCTCGGGGGGCACAGATACGCAGTATTTT.

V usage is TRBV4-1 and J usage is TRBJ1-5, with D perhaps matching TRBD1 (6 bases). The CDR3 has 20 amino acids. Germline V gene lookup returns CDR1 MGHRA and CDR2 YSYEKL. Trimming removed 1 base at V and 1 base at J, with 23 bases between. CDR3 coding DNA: TGCGCCAGCAGCCAAGTTACAGGGTCGTGGGGAGTAAAGAGCAATCAGCCCCAGCATTTT. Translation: CASSQVTGSWGVKSNQPQHF.

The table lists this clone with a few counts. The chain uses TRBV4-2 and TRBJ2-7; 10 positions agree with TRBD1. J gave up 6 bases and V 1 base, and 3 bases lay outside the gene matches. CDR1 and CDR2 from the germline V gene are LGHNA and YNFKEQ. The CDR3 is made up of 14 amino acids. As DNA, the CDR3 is TGTGCCAGCAGCCAAGCGGACAGGGGGAGCGAGCAGTACTTC. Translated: CASSQADRGSEQYF.

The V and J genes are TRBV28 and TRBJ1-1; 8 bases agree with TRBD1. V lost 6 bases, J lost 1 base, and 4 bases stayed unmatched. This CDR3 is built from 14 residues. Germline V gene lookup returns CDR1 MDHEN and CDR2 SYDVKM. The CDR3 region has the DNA TGTGCCAGCAGGAGACAGGGGCGGAACACTGAAGCTTTCTTT. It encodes CASRRQGRNTEAFF.

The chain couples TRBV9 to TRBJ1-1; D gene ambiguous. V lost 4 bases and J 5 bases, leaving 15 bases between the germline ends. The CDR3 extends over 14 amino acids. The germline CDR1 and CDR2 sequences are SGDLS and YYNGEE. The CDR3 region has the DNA TGTGCCAGCAGCCCGAGTTTCGGGAGGACTGAAGCTTTCTTT. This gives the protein CASSPSFGRTEAFF.